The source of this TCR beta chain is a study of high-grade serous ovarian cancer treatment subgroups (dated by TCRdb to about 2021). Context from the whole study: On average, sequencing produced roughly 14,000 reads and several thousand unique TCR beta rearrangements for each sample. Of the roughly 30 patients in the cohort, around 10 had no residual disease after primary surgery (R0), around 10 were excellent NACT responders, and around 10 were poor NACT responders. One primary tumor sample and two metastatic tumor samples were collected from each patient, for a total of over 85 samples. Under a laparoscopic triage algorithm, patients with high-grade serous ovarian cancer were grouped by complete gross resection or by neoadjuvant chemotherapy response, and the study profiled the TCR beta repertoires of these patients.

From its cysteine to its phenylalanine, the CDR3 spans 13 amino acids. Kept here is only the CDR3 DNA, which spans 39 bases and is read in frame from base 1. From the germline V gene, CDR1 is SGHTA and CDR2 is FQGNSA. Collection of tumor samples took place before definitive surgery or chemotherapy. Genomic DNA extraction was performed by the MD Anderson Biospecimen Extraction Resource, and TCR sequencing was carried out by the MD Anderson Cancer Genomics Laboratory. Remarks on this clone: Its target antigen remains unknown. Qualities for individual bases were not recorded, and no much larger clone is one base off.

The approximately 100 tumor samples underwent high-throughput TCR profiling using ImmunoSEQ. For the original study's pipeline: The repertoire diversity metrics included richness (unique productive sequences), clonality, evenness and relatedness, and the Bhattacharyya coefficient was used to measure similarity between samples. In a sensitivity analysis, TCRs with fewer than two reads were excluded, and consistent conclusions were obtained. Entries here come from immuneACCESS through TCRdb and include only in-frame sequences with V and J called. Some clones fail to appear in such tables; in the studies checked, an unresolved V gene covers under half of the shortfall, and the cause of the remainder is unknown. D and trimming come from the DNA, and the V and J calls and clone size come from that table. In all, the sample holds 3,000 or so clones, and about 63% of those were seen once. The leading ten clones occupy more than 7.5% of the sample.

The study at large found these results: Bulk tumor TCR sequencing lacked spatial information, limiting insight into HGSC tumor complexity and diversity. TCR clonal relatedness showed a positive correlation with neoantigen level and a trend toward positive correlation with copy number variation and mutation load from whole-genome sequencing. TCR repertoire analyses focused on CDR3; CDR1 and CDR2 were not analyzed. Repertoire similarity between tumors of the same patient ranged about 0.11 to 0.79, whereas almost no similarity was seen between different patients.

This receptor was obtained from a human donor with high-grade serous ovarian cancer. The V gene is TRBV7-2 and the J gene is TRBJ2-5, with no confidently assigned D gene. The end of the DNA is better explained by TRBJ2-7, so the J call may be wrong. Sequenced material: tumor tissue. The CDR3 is CASSKLSPYEQYF. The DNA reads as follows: TGTGCCAGCAGCAAGCTTTCCCCCTACGAGCAGTACTTC.